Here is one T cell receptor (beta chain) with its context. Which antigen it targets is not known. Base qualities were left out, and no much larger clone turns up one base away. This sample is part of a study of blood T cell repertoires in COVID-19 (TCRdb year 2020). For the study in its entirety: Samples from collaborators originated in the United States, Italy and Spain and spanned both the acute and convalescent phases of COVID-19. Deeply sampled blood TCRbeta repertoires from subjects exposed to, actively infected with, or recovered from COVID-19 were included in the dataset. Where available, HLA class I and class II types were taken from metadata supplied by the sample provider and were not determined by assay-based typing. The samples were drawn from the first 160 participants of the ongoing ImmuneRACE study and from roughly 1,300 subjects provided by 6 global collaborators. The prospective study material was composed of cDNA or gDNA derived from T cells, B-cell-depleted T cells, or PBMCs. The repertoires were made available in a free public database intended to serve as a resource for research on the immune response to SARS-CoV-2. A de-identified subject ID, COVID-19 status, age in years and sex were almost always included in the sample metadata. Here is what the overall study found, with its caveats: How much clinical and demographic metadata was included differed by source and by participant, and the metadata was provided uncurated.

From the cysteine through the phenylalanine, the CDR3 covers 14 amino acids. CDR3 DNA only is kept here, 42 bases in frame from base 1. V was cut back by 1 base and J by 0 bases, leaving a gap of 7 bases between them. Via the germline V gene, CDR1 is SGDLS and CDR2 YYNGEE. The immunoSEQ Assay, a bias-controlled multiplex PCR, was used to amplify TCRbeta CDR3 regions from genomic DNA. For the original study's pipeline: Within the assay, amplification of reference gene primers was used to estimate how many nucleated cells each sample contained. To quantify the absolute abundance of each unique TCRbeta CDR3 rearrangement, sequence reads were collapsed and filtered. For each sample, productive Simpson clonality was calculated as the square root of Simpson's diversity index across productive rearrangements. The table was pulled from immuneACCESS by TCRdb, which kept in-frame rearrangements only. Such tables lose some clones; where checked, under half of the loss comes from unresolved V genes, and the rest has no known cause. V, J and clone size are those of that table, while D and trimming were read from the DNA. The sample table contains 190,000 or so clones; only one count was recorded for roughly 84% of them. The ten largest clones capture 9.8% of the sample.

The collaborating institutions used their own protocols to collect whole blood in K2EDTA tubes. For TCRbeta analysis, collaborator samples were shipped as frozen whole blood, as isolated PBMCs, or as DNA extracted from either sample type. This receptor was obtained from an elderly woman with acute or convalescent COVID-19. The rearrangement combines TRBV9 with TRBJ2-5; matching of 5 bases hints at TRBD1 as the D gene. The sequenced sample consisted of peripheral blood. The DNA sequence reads TGTGCCAGCAGCGTACAGGGAAACCAAGAGACCCAGTACTTC. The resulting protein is CASSVQGNQETQYF.